There are many counts of the clone carrying this T cell receptor (beta chain). The antigen remains unidentified. Amplified regions were TCR beta CDR3 sequences from RNA transcripts. First-round RT-PCR of the TCR CDR3 relied on the HTBI primer set. A single record per CDR3 protein comes from TCRdb applying MiXCR to the multiplex PCR reads. The table has a few hundred thousand distinct CDR3 sequences, 15% to 20% seen once. With duration under 3 months, ophthalmopathy was active: Clinical Activity Score at least 3, NOSPECS at least 4. A patient was excluded if there was uncontrolled infection, other autoimmune disease, pregnancy or lactation. The data derive from a study of T cells in Graves' hyperthyroidism and ophthalmopathy. General observations from the study: Patients with ophthalmopathy were separated from those with stable hyperthyroidism by a 13 V-J model.

The ends lost 4 bases at V and 7 bases at J; junction bases unmatched: 12. The CDR3 is 17 amino acids. CDR1 PRHDT and CDR2 FYEKMQ come from the germline V gene (reference sequence). The receptor was derived from a young woman with Graves' ophthalmopathy. What was sequenced was blood. The chain has TRBV13 and TRBJ2-2; TRBD2 aligns across 10 bases. The CDR3 is CASSSLTGTSAIGELFF. CDR3 coding DNA: TGTGCCAGCAGCTCATTGACCGGGACTAGCGCAATCGGGGAGCTGTTTTTT.